This TCR beta chain was captured by sequencing in a study of blood T cell repertoires in COVID-19. Participants came from fewer than 25 US areas, aged about 18 to 89 years. Cohorts were assigned according to the clinical history that participants reported. Libraries were prepared by immunoSEQ multiplex PCR; TCRdb keeps only in-frame clonotypes and omits some of them. Of roughly 200,000 clones in the sample, about nine tenths were seen once. The material sequenced was PBMCs or T cells enriched from blood (not recorded which). This receptor was identified in a woman aged 25 to 39 with acute COVID-19.

The CDR3 DNA reads as TGTGCCAGTTCAAACGGCGGTGAAAAACTGTTTTTT. The encoded protein is CASSNGGEKLFF. This chain uses TRBV19 with TRBJ1-4; no clear D gene. Trimming left V 8 bases short and J 7 bases short, with 11 bases between. CDR3 length: 12 residues. The germline CDR1 and CDR2 sequences are LNHDA and SQIVND (reference sequence).